This TCR beta chain was recorded in a study of shared clonotypes between healthy human individuals. The healthy adult donors were HIV-negative and reported no recent acute infections or vaccinations. The donors were all Caucasian adults (living in Nashville, Tennessee). The quantity of DNA used in unsorted PBMC replicate PCRs was 300 ng, corresponding to about 30,000 T cell genomes. Measured with immunoSEQ multiplex PCR; TCRdb has only the in-frame clones, and not every one. The data hold 450,000 to 500,000 clones, with around 79% observed a single time. The specimen was PBMCs. The receptor was isolated from a woman in her thirties or forties in good health. Some clones in this sample may be carry-over from other donors' samples.

The CDR3 coding sequence is TGTGCCAGCAGCCCAGGGGCTAGTCGGGAGACCCAGTACTTC. As protein: CASSPGASRETQYF. J is TRBJ2-5 and V is TRBV7-9, with TRBD1 as a possible D gene (6 bases). Per germline, CDR1 SEHNR and CDR2 FQNEAQ (reference sequence). Trimming cost V 5 bases and J 5 bases, with 15 bases left between them. The CDR3 extends over 14 amino acids.